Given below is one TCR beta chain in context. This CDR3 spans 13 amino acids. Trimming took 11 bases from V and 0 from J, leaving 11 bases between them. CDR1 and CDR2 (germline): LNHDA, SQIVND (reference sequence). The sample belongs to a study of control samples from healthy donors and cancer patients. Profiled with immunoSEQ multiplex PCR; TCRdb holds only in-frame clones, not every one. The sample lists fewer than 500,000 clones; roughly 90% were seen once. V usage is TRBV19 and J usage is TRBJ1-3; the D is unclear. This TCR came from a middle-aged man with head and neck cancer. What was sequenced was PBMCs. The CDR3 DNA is TGTGCCTCAAGACCCAGCTCTGGAAACACCATATATTTT. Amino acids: CASRPSSGNTIYF.